Described below is a single TCR beta chain sequence and its context. Its specific antigen is unknown. Base-call qualities are not available, and no considerably larger clone is one nucleotide away. TCRbeta CDR3 regions were amplified from genomic DNA by means of the immunoSEQ Assay, a bias-controlled multiplex PCR. The original methods were these. Nucleated cell counts per sample were estimated from amplification of reference gene primers within the assay. To quantify the absolute abundance of each unique TCRbeta CDR3 rearrangement, sequence reads were collapsed and filtered. For each sample, productive Simpson clonality was calculated as the square root of Simpson's diversity index over productive rearrangements. TCRdb took over this immuneACCESS table, retaining in-frame rearrangements with V and J assigned. Such tables are incomplete; in checked studies, under half of the missing clones stem from an unresolved V gene, and the remainder is unexplained. Clonal size and the V and J genes are those of that table, whereas D and trimming came from the DNA. The sample table holds 100,000 to 150,000 clones, of which roughly 90% were seen once. The top ten constitute 4% to 5% of the sample.

The sample is drawn from a study of blood T cell repertoires in COVID-19 (dated by TCRdb to 2018 to 2021). About the full investigation: Samples covering the acute and convalescent phases of COVID-19 were provided by collaborators in the United States, Italy and Spain. The prospective study material was composed of cDNA or gDNA derived from T cells, B-cell-depleted T cells, or PBMCs. The dataset comprised deeply sampled blood TCRbeta repertoires from subjects exposed to, actively infected with, or recovered from COVID-19. A freely available public database, intended as a resource for researchers studying the immune response to SARS-CoV-2, is where the repertoires were released. Samples came from the ongoing ImmuneRACE study (first 160 participants) plus 1,254 subjects from 6 global collaborators. Nearly every sample came with metadata listing a de-identified subject ID, COVID-19 status, age in years and sex. Where available, HLA class I and class II types were taken from metadata supplied by the sample provider and were not determined by assay-based typing. Results the study describes overall, beyond this receptor: The quantity of clinical and demographic metadata differed by source and by participant and was supplied without curation.

Based on the germline V gene, the CDR1 and CDR2 sequences are SGHTA and FQGTGA. The CDR3 runs 14 residues from the cysteine to the phenylalanine. Only CDR3 DNA is held: 42 bases, read in frame from base 1. After removal of 6 bases from V and 6 bases from J, the junction retains 8 bases not matched to a gene. One collaborating source in Seattle enrolled patients during active infection and followed them longitudinally through the course of disease. Whole blood was collected in K2EDTA tubes by collaborating institutions according to the institutions' own protocols. For TCRbeta analysis, collaborators shipped samples as frozen whole blood, isolated PBMCs, or DNA extracted from either of those sample types.

This receptor was identified in a man between 60 and 75 years old with COVID-19, enrolled during active disease. The sample taken for sequencing was peripheral blood. The chain is made from TRBV7-3 and TRBJ2-1; 7 of the junction bases match TRBD2. The nucleotides are TGTGCCAGCAGTCAGTCGGGGGAGGGCAATGAGCAGTTCTTC. Its protein product is CASSQSGEGNEQFF.